The clone carrying this TCR beta chain was observed a handful of times. These data come from a study of spatial heterogeneity in lung cancer. Germline lookup yields CDR1 SGHTA and CDR2 FQGNSA. The CDR3 length is 15 residues. Between the trimmed V and J ends, which lost 5 bases and 2 bases, there was a span of 15 bases. TCRdb passed the 5' RACE reads through MiXCR, listing each CDR3 protein once. The sample has tens of thousands of distinct CDR3 sequences, 15% to 25% seen once. Time point described: sample taken at primary tumor resection. Unsorted whole RNA from tumor, nontumor lung or frozen PBMC underwent sequencing.

The sequence was collected from a male donor with early-stage non-small cell lung cancer. This chain links TRBV7-2 with TRBJ1-2, with D unresolved. Specimen: PBMCs, collected at surgery. The CDR3 region is CASSPEKNPNYGYTF. The CDR3, as DNA: TGTGCCAGCAGCCCGGAGAAAAACCCAAACTATGGCTACACCTTC.